This T cell receptor (beta chain) was profiled in a study of graft-versus-host responses after intestinal transplantation. Study background: Multivisceral, liver-intestinal, or isolated intestinal transplants were given to recipients. Induction with anti-thymocyte globulin, then tacrolimus and steroids for around three years, was given to all recipients.

In the case of this clone: Antigen unknown.

Study-level findings and limits: Peak circulating GvH clone levels were associated with early post-transplant HvG declines. GvH clones were found in recipient marrow; some appeared first in ileum or blood.

Produced via immunoSEQ multiplex PCR; TCRdb's table is partial and in-frame only. The sample comprises about 86,000 clones, roughly 90% of which are singletons, and around 0.53% rests with the top ten. V dropped 3 bases and J dropped 8; count of bases not matched to a gene: 6. The CDR3 covers 13 residues. CDR1 SEHNR and CDR2 FQNEAQ come from the germline V gene (reference sequence). This receptor was obtained from a human donor who received an intestinal transplant. J is TRBJ1-2 and V is TRBV7-9; 7 bases line up with TRBD1. The material was unstimulated CD8+ T cells sorted from spleen or lymph node cells, obtained before intestinal transplant. For the CDR3, the DNA is TGTGCCAGCAGCTTGCAGGGGGTACGAGGCTACACCTTC. Encoded protein: CASSLQGVRGYTF. The whole variable domain, filled in from reference TRBV7-9 and TRBJ1-2, reads DTGVSQNPRHKITKRGQNVTFRCDPISEHNRLYWYRQTLGQGPEFLTYFQNEAQLEKSRLLSDRFSAERPKGSFSTLEIQRTEQGDSAMYLCASSLQGVRGYTFGSGTRLTVV.